This T cell receptor beta chain was found in a study of STAT5B mutations in CD4+ large granular lymphocyte leukemia. Original processing methods: Lowest detectable productive clonotype frequency was 2.59 x 10-5. Data came from immunoSEQ multiplex PCR; TCRdb stores just in-frame clones and leaves some out. For V, J and clone size, that table is used; D and trimming come from the DNA. The table includes about 23,000 clones, 79% detected once. Buffy coats from healthy blood donors served as controls. Broader study findings: Patient CD4-sorted repertoires looked more clonal than healthy CD4+ repertoires, even without putative leukemic clones. Compared with healthy controls (2/35), patient top clones favored TRBV06 (8/27).

The ends lost 10 bases at V and 7 bases at J; junction bases unmatched: 9. Germline-derived CDR1 and CDR2 are MNHEY and SVGAGI. The CDR3 sequence is 14 residues long. In regard to this clone: Its antigen is unknown.

Sequenced input: CD4+ T cells from blood buffy coats. This chain joins TRBV6-5 and TRBJ2-3; 12 bases line up with TRBD2. This sequence originates from a human donor in good health. CDR3 bases: TGTGCCACCGAGACTAGCGGGAGTGTAAATACGCAGTATTTT. Amino acids: CATETSGSVNTQYF.